This T cell receptor beta chain was identified during a study of blood T cell repertoires in COVID-19. About the study: From the United States, Italy and Spain came samples of acute and convalescent COVID-19. In each case, the material was cDNA or gDNA derived from T cells, B-cell-depleted T cells, or PBMCs.

In germline, CDR1 is MGHDK, CDR2 SYGVNS. V lost 1 base and J lost 0, with 19 bases in between. This CDR3 is 18 amino acids long. Per the study methods: Amplification with reference gene primers provided the estimates of nucleated cell counts. The protocol was immunoSEQ multiplex PCR, while the TCRdb copy is restricted to in-frame clones and leaves out a portion. D and trimming were read from the DNA, whereas the V and J calls and clone size are those reported in that table. This sample has 250,000 or so clones, with around 85% found just once. Material: peripheral blood. This chain links TRBV25-1 with TRBJ2-7; D gene ambiguous. The receptor was derived from a man aged 60 to 69 with acute or convalescent COVID-19. In nucleotides, the CDR3 is TGTGCCAGCAGTGAATTTTCGTGTGGCAAACCCTCCTCCTACGAGCAGTACTTC. Translation: CASSEFSCGKPSSYEQYF.